The following is a T cell receptor (beta chain) sequence with its context. Its antigen is unknown. The record originates from a study of T cells expressing NK-cell markers (dated by TCRdb to between 2020 and 2021). In terms of the full investigation: About 8 donors provided sorted CD3+CD56+NKG2C+, CD3+CD56+NKG2C- and CD3+CD56-NKG2C+ T-cell subsets, whose TCR beta-chain repertoires were profiled. Among the eight sequenced donors, only one was HCMV-seronegative, while the other seven were HCMV-seropositive. Randomly selected healthy volunteers, three men and five women, were used as the eight sequenced donors. Libraries were sequenced as 2 x 150 bp reads on Illumina HiSeq 2000/2500, MiSeq or NextSeq. Here is what the overall study found, with its caveats: Those dominant clonotypes were again the most abundant among CD3+CD56-NKG2C+ cells in a handful of donors, at about 25-60.1%. Whether the expanded NKG2C-expressing T cell clones were specific for HCMV antigens was left unclear. In six donors, the dominant CD3+CD56+NKG2C+ clonotypes ranked among the top 10 CD8+ clonotypes, making up roughly 1.0-7.5% of CD8+ T cells.

HCMV-specific IgG was detected in serum with a commercial ELISA kit to determine HCMV serostatus. Ficoll density gradient centrifugation was used to isolate peripheral blood mononuclear cells from blood. Sequenced using an Illumina HiSeq 2000. 5'RACE template switching, by which a universal primer site and unique molecular identifiers were added, was used to make TCR beta cDNA libraries. cDNA synthesis was primed from the TCR beta constant segment and was followed by two successive PCR amplification steps. The original pipeline was this. MIGEC was used to demultiplex reads and group reads by UMI, and MiTCR was used to assemble and quantify clonotypes. To remove erroneous sequences, TCR cDNA sequences were retained only when supported by two or more reads. Downstream repertoire analysis used the tcR package, and clonotypes were matched across fractions by CDR3 nucleotide sequence plus V segment. VDJmatch was used to annotate antigen specificity against VDJdb, with one amino acid substitution allowed in CDR3. Following TCRdb reprocessing, every CDR3 protein sequence forms one entry, and DNA is not provided. The V and J calls were determined by TCRdb, not by the authors. The table of this sample itemizes about 260,000 distinct CDR3 sequences. Roughly 4.2% of the sample is taken by the ten largest.

From the cysteine through the phenylalanine, the CDR3 covers 16 amino acids. DNA for this receptor is not on file. For CDR1 and CDR2, the germline V gene lists SGHAT and FQNNGV. This clonotype was obtained from a woman aged 18 to 75 in good health. The sample was blood T cells: a sorted CD56 or NKG2C T cell subset, CD4+ or CD8+ T cells, or bulk PBMC T cells (not recorded which). The V gene is TRBV11-2 and the J gene is TRBJ2-1. CDR3 region: CASSLRLGSSYNEQFF.